Listed below are T cell receptor beta chains from one sample, sequenced in a study of T cells after yellow fever vaccination. TCRdb redid the calling of the 5' RACE reads with MiXCR, one entry per CDR3 protein. The data contain 500,000 to 650,000 distinct CDR3 sequences, roughly an eighth of them singletons. Source: PBMCs, taken on the day of the yellow fever booster vaccination. Source of these receptors: a man aged 25-45 years who received the YFV17D yellow fever vaccine. The CDR3 runs from the conserved cysteine through the conserved F or W. A D gene is named only where the DNA matches it firmly. The listing skips clone size in some rows; elsewhere it reads once, few, many or a size class.

v_gene	abundance	d_gene	j_gene	CDR3nt	CDR3aa
TRBV27	few	TRBD2	TRBJ2-1	TGTGCCAGCAGTTTAGTACTAGCGGGCCACAATGAGCAGTTCTTC	CASSLVLAGHNEQFF
TRBV20-1	few	-	TRBJ2-7	TGCAGTGCTAGAGGTCTAGCGACCTCCTACGAGCAGTACTTC	CSARGLATSYEQYF
TRBV5-1	few	-	TRBJ2-7	TGCGCCAGCAGCCCCCGCCCCCCTGGATCCGGGACTCCGGCATACGAGCAGTACTTC	CASSPRPPGSGTPAYEQYF
TRBV23-1	few	TRBD1	TRBJ2-5	TGCGCCAGCAGGAGCCTACAGGGGAAAGAGACCCAGTACTTC	CASRSLQGKETQYF
TRBV18	few	-	TRBJ2-2	TGTGCCAGCTCACCAGTCATCGGGGAGCTGTTTTTT	CASSPVIGELFF
TRBV28	few	-	TRBJ2-7	TGTGCCAGCAGTTCGTGGACAGGGAGGGCCTACGAGCAGTACTTC	CASSSWTGRAYEQYF
TRBV12-3/TRBV12-4	-	TRBD1	TRBJ2-7	TGTGCCAGCAGTTGGGGGGACAGGGTCTCCTACGAGCAGTACTTC	CASSWGDRVSYEQYF
TRBV6-2/TRBV6-3	few	-	TRBJ1-1	TGTGCCAGCACACAAGGTCAGAACACTGAAGCTTTCTTT	CASTQGQNTEAFF
TRBV20-1	few	TRBD1	TRBJ1-2	TGCAGTGCAAGACCCCTCGGGACAGGGGTGTTAGGCTATGGCTACACCTTC	CSARPLGTGVLGYGYTF
TRBV3-1	-	-	TRBJ2-4	TGTGCCTGCACCCAAGGTCCGGGGGCGAAAAACATTCAGTACTTC	CACTQGPGAKNIQYF
TRBV7-2	-	-	TRBJ2-1	TGTGCCAGCAGCTTAACCTATGATGAGCAGTTCTTC	CASSLTYDEQFF
TRBV4-3	few	TRBD2	TRBJ2-1	TGCGCCAGCAGCCAAGGCCTAGCGGAAAGCTCCTACAATGAGCAGTTCTTC	CASSQGLAESSYNEQFF
TRBV20-1	-	-	TRBJ1-4	TGCGCCAGAAAGGAACTGTTTTTT	CARKELFF
TRBV7-2	-	-	TRBJ1-5	TGTGCCAGCAGCCGTGCAGGGAAAGGTAACAATCAGCCCCAGCATTTT	CASSRAGKGNNQPQHF
TRBV30	-	-	TRBJ2-1	TGTGCCTGGAGTGTACGTAGCTCCTACAATGAGCAGTTCTTC	CAWSVRSSYNEQFF